The following is a T cell receptor beta chain sequence with its context. Its antigen is unidentified. This entry belongs to a study of radiotherapy plus CTLA-4 blockade in lung cancer. Study results and caveats: Tumor-derived TCR clones expanded in blood after radiotherapy plus ipilimumab. Response was reportedly best predicted by early blood T cell clone dynamics, with interferon-beta.

Profiled with immunoSEQ multiplex PCR; TCRdb holds only in-frame clones, not every one. The sample gives tens of thousands of clones, approximately 70% of which show up once; 9.5% to 10% is in the top ten. The study treated chemo-refractory metastatic non-small-cell lung cancer patients with focal radiation plus ipilimumab CTLA-4 blockade. Germline loops: CDR1 MNHEY, CDR2 SVGAGI. The CDR3 spans 13 residues. Trimming took off 4 bases at V and 3 bases at J, with 10 bases between the two ends. This receptor was identified in a human donor with non-small cell lung cancer who had stable disease on radiotherapy plus ipilimumab. Source: peripheral blood, taken from a patient treated with radiotherapy plus ipilimumab. V usage is TRBV6-5 and J usage is TRBJ2-7; D not resolved. CDR3 residues: CASSLTPDYEQYF. The CDR3 region has the DNA TGTGCCAGCAGTTTGACTCCCGACTACGAGCAGTACTTC.